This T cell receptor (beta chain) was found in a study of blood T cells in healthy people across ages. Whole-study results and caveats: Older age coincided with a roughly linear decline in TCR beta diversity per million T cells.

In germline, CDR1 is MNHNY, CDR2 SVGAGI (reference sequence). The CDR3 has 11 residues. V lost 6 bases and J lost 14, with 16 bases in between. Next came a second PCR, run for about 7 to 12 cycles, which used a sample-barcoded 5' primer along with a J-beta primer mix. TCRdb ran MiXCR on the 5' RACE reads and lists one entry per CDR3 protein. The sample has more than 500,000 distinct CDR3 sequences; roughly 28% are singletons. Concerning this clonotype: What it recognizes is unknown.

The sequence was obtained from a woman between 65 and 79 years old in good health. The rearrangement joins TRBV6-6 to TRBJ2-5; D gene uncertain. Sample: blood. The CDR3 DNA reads TGTGCCAGCAGCCCTGAAGGACGCCTCTACTTC. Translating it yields CASSPEGRLYF.